These 9 T cell receptor beta chains originate from one sample sequenced in a study of glioma-infiltrating T cells. The iRepertoire nested amplicon-rescue multiplex PCR amplified TCR alpha and beta CDR3s from RNA. One entry per CDR3 protein results from TCRdb running MiXCR on the multiplex PCR reads. The sample records roughly 200,000 distinct CDR3 sequences, approximately 30% being singletons. The sample taken for sequencing was glioma tissue, nonneoplastic brain tissue, or PBMCs (not recorded which). These receptors came from a human donor with low-grade glioma or glioblastoma, undergoing nonglioma brain surgery, or in good health (not recorded which).

In its sample, this clonotype was seen once. At one boundary the junction diverges from the germline segment, which might be a read error. The rearrangement links TRBV20-1 to TRBJ2-3; weak D call: TRBD2 (5 bases). Per germline, CDR1 DFQATT and CDR2 SNEGSKA (reference sequence). This CDR3 is built from 15 residues. CDR3 in amino acids: CSARVERTFTDTQYF. CDR3 nucleotides: TGCAGTGCTAGAGTGGAGAGGACTTTCACAGACACGCAGTATTTT.

Ten or more counts support this clonotype. The V and J genes are TRBV7-2 and TRBJ1-1; 7 nucleotides match TRBD1. The CDR3 extends over 16 amino acids. Unmatched junction bases numbered 10, after V lost 5 bases and J lost 1 base. Germline CDR1 reads SGHTA; CDR2 reads FQGNSA. The CDR3 here is CASSQNSGTANTEAFF. The CDR3 DNA reads TGTGCCAGCAGCCAAAATTCCGGGACAGCGAACACTGAAGCTTTCTTT.

Worth noting for this clonotype: Germline and junction disagree at one end, which may indicate a read error. V is TRBV19 and J is TRBJ1-4; D remains unclear. This CDR3 is 14 amino acids long. CDR1 LNHDA and CDR2 SQIVND come from the germline V gene (reference sequence). CDR3 DNA sequence: TGTTCCAGTAGTTCCGACGGGGTGAATGAAAAACTGTTTTTC. Its protein is CSSSSDGVNEKLFF.

Ten or more counts support this clonotype. V and J are TRBV5-1 and TRBJ1-5, with 9 nucleotides matching TRBD1. J gave up 3 bases and V 4 bases, and 8 bases lay outside the gene matches. The length of the CDR3 is 16 residues. Per germline, CDR1 SGHRS and CDR2 YFSETQ. CDR3 sequence: CASSPAGTGNNQPQHF. The CDR3 DNA reads TGCGCCAGCAGCCCCGCCGGGACAGGGAACAATCAGCCCCAGCATTTT.

This clonotype was detected ten times or more. This chain joins TRBV6-2 or TRBV6-3 and TRBJ1-4; 9 bases fit TRBD1. This CDR3 has 18 residues. Germline lookup yields CDR1 MNHEY and CDR2 SVGEGT. V lost 9 bases to trimming and J lost 8 bases; unmatched junction nucleotides: 22. This CDR3 reads CASSYRGLRRRNEEKLFF. CDR3 nucleotides: TGTGCCAGTTCCTACAGGGGGCTAAGGCGGAGGAATGAAGAAAAACTGTTTTTT.

This clonotype was counted many times. This chain uses TRBV4-1 with TRBJ2-7; TRBD1 aligns across 7 bases. The CDR3 has 13 amino acids. Germline CDR1 MGHRA, CDR2 YSYEKL. The ends lost 6 bases at V and 8 bases at J; junction bases unmatched: 10. CDR3 in DNA: TGCGCCAGCAGTGCCGGGACAGCCTTCCAGCAGTACTTC. Encoded protein: CASSAGTAFQQYF.

Note on this clonotype: Since a much larger clone is just one base distant, this may be a read error. The chain's CDR3 is CSARDKQGAADTQYF. As DNA, the CDR3 is TGCAGTGCTAGAGATAAGCAGGGAGCCGCAGATACGCAGTATTTT. The chain links TRBV20-1 to TRBJ2-3; D tentatively fits TRBD1 or TRBD2 (5 bases each). The germline V gene has CDR1 DFQATT and CDR2 SNEGSKA (reference sequence). V lost 0 bases and J lost 4, with 14 bases in between. The CDR3 is 15 amino acids.

Turning to this clonotype: This may be a read error: a much more frequent sequence differs by one nucleotide. This sequence joins TRBV20-1 and TRBJ2-1; no clear D gene. Per germline, CDR1 DFQATT and CDR2 SNEGSKA (reference sequence). The CDR3 runs 16 residues. Trimming took 0 bases from V and 3 from J, leaving 15 bases between them. CDR3 sequence reads: CSARDPLTQYYNEQFF. The DNA of the CDR3 is TGCAGTGCTAGAGACCCACTCACCCAATACTACAATGAGCAGTTCTTC.

This clonotype was picked up many times. The chain links TRBV20-1 to TRBJ2-1; possible D gene TRBD2, 6 bases. V lost 2 bases and J lost 6, with 11 bases in between. There are 13 residues in the CDR3. In germline, CDR1 is DFQATT, CDR2 SNEGSKA (reference sequence). CDR3 bases: TGCAGTGCTAGAAGGTGGCGGGGCAATGAGCAGTTCTTC. It translates to CSARRWRGNEQFF.